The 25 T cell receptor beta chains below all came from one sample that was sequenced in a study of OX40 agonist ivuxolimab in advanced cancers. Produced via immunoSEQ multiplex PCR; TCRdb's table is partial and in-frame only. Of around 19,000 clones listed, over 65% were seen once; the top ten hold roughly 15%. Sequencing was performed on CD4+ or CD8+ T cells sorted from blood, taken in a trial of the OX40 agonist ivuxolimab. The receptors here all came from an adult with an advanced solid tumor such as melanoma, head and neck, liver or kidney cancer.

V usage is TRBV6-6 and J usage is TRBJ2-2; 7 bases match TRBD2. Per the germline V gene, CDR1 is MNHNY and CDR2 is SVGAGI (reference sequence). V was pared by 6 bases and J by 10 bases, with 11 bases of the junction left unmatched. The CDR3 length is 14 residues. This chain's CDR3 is CASSSSGTKVELFF. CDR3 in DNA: TGTGCCAGCAGCTCTTCCGGGACTAAAGTGGAGCTGTTTTTT.

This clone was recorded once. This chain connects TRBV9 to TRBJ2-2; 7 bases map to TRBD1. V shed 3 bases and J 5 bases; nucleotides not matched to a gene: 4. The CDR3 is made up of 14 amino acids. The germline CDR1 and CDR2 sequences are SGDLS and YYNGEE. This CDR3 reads CASSGYRGTGELFF. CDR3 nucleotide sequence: TGTGCCAGCAGCGGATACAGGGGAACCGGGGAGCTGTTTTTT.

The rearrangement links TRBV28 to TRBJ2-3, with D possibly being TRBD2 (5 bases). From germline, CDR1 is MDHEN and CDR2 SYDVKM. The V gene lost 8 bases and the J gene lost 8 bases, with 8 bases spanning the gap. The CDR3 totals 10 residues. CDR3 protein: CASARGTQYF. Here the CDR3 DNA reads TGTGCCAGCGCTCGGGGTACGCAGTATTTT.

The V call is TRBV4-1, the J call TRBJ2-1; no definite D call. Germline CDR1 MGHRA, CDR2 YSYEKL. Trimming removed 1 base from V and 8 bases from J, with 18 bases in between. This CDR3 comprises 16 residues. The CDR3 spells CASSQVNLVAVDEQFF. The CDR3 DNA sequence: TGCGCCAGCAGCCAAGTGAATCTGGTGGCAGTGGATGAGCAGTTCTTC.

The CDR3, as DNA: TGTGCCAGCAGCTTCCTGGTCGAGCAGTACTTC. Its translation is CASSFLVEQYF. The J gene is TRBJ2-7, the V gene TRBV7-9; no clear D gene. The CDR3 sequence is 11 residues long. The V gene lost 3 bases and the J gene lost 6 bases, with 6 bases spanning the gap. Germline V gene sequence: CDR1 SEHNR, CDR2 FQNEAQ (reference sequence).

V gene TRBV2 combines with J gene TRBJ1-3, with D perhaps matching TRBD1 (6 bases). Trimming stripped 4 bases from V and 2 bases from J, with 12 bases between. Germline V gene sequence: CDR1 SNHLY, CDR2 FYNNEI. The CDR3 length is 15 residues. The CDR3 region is CASSAMGGAGNTIYF. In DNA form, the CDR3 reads TGTGCCAGCAGTGCGATGGGGGGCGCTGGAAACACCATATATTTT.

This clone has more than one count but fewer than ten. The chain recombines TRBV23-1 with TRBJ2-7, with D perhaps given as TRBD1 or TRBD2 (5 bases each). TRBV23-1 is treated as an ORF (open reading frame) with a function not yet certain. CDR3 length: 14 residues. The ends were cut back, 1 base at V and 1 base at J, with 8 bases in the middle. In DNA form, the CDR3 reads TGCGCCAGCAGTCAATGCGAGGGGTCCTACGAGCAGTACTTC. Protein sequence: CASSQCEGSYEQYF.

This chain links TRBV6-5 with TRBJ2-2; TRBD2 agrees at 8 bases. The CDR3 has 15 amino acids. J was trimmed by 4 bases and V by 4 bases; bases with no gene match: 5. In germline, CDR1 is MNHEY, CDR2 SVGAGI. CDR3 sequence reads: CASSSRGGLTGELFF. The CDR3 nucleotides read TGTGCCAGCAGTTCACGGGGGGGCCTCACCGGGGAGCTGTTTTTT.

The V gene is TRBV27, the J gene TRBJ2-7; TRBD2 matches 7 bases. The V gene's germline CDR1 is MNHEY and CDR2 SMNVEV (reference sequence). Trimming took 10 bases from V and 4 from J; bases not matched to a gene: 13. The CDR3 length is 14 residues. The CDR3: CATPLPGLKYEQYF. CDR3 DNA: TGTGCCACCCCCCTCCCGGGACTAAAGTACGAGCAGTACTTC.

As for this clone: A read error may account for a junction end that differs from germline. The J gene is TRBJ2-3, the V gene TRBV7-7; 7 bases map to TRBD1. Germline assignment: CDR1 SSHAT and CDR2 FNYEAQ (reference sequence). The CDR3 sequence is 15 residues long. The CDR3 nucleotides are TGTGCTAGCAGCCAGTCGAGGGGGCTGTCAGATACGCAGTATTTT. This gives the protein CASSQSRGLSDTQYF.

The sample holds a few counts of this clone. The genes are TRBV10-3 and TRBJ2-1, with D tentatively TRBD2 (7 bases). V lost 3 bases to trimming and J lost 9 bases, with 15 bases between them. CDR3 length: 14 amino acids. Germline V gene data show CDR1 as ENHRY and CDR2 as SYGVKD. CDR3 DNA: TGTGCCATCAGTGAAGGGGGGGCTTTCGGTGAGCAGTTCTTC. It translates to CAISEGGAFGEQFF.

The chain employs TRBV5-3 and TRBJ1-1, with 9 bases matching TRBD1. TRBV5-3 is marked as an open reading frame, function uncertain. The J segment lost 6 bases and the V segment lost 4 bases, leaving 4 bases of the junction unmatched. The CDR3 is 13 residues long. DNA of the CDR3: TGTGCCAGAAGCCGGGACAGGGTCCCTGAAGCTTTCTTT. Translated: CARSRDRVPEAFF.

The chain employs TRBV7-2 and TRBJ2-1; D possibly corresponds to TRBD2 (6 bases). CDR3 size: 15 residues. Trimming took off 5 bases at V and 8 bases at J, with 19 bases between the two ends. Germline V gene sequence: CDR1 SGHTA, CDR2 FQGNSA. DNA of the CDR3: TGTGCCAGCAGCGCACGAGACGGGAGTTCGCATGAGCAGTTCTTC. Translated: CASSARDGSSHEQFF.

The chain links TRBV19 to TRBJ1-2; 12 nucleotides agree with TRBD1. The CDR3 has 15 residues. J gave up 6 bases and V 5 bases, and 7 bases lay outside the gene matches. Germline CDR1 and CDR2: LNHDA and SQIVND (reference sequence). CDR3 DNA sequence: TGTGCCAGTAGTCCGGGACAGGGGGCTTCGGATGGCTACACCTTC. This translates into CASSPGQGASDGYTF.

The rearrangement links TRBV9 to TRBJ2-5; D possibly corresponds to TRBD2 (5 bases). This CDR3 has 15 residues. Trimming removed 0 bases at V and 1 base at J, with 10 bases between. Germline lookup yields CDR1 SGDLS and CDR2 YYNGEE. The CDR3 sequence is CASSVGGSRQETQYF. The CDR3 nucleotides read TGTGCCAGCAGCGTAGGAGGGAGCCGCCAAGAGACCCAGTACTTC.

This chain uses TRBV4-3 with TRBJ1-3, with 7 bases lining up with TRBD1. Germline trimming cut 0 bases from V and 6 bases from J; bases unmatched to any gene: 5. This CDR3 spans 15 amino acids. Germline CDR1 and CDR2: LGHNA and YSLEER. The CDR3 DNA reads TGCGCCAGCAGCCAAGAGACAGGGAGTAAAAACACCATATATTTT. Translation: CASSQETGSKNTIYF.

CDR3 in DNA: TGTGCCAGCAGCCAAACCCAAGGTACGGGGCAGTATTTT. The encoded protein is CASSQTQGTGQYF. This chain uses TRBV4-2 with TRBJ2-3; D is undetermined. Trimming took off 2 bases at V and 11 bases at J, with 14 bases between the two ends. This CDR3 is built from 13 residues. CDR1 and CDR2 from the germline V gene are LGHNA and YNFKEQ.

The CDR3 loop reads CASNLAGGPYNEQFF. The CDR3 DNA is TGTGCCAGTAACCTAGCGGGAGGGCCGTACAATGAGCAGTTCTTC. This rearrangement joins TRBV19 to TRBJ2-1; the match to TRBD2 covers 12 bases. Germline CDR1 and CDR2: LNHDA and SQIVND (reference sequence). The V gene end was trimmed by 7 bases and the J gene end by 4 bases; junction bases not matched to a gene: 5. The CDR3 loop spans 15 amino acids.

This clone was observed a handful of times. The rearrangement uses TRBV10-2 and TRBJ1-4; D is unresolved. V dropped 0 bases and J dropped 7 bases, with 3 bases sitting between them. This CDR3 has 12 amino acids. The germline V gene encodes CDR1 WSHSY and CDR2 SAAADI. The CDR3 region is CASSESSEKLFF. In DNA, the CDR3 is TGCGCCAGCAGTGAGTCGAGTGAAAAACTGTTTTTT.

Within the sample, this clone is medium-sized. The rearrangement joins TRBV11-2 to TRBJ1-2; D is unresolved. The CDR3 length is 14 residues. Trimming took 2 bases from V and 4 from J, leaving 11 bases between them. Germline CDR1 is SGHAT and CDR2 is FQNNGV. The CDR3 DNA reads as TGTGCCAGCAGCTTACGGGATTGGCCCTATGGCTACACCTTC. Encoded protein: CASSLRDWPYGYTF.

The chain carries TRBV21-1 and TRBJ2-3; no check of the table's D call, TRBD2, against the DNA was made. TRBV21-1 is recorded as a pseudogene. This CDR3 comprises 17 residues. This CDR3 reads CASSPRTSGGSTDTQYF. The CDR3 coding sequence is TGTGCCAGCAGCCCCAGGACTAGCGGGGGCTCCACAGATACGCAGTATTTT.

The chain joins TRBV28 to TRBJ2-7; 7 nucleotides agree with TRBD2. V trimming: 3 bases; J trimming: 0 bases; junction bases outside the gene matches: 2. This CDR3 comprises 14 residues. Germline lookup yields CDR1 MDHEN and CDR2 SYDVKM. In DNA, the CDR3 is TGTGCCAGCAGTTTCGGGGGGAGCTCCTACGAGCAGTACTTC. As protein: CASSFGGSSYEQYF.

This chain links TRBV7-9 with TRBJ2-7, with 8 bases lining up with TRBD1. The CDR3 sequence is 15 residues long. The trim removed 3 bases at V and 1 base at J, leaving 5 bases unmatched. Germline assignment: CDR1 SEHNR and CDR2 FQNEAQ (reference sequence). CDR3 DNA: TGTGCCAGCAGCTTTGCAGGGGGCCGATCCTACGAGCAGTACTTC. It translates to CASSFAGGRSYEQYF.

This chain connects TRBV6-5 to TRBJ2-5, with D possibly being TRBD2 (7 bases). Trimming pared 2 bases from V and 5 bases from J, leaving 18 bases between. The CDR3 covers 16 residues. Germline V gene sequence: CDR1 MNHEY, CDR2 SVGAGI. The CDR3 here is CASSYGGASSRETQYF. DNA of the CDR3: TGTGCCAGCAGTTACGGGGGGGCTAGTTCCCGGGAGACCCAGTACTTC.

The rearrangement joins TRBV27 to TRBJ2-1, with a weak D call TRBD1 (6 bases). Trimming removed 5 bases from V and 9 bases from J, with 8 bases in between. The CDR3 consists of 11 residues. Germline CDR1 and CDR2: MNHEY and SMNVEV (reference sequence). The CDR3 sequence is CASSQGGEQFF. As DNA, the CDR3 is TGTGCCAGCAGTCAAGGGGGTGAGCAGTTCTTC.